The rows below give T cell receptor beta chains drawn from one sample of a study of T cells in Graves' hyperthyroidism and ophthalmopathy. TCRdb reprocessed the multiplex PCR reads with MiXCR, giving one entry per CDR3 protein. The repertoire consists of about 590,000 distinct CDR3 sequences, with 15% to 19% occurring once and the leading ten covering around 7.5%. The sample taken for sequencing was blood. These receptors all stem from a woman under 40 with Graves' hyperthyroidism. Both conserved end residues are part of each CDR3. D genes are given only for firm matches. Not all rows give a size; the values are once, few, many and, for expanded clones, a class.

>TRBJ2-7|TRBD1|many|TRBV2
TGTGCCAGCAGGAGAGACAGGGCGTACGAGCAGTACTTC
CASRRDRAYEQYF
>TRBJ2-3|TRBD2|-|TRBV6-1
TGTGCCAGGGGGGAGGGGAGCACAGATACGCAGTATTTT
CARGEGSTDTQYF
>TRBJ2-7|TRBD1|few|TRBV5-5
TGTGCCAGCAGTAACCGACAGGGCTACGAGCAGTACTTC
CASSNRQGYEQYF
>TRBJ2-5|TRBD2|-|TRBV5-4
TGTGCCAGCAGCCCCGGGGGGACCAAAGAGACCCAGTACTTC
CASSPGGTKETQYF
>TRBJ2-1|TRBD2|few|TRBV30
TGTGCCTGGAGTACGGGACTAGCGGGAGTTAACAATGAGCAGTTCTTC
CAWSTGLAGVNNEQFF
>TRBJ2-7|-|many|TRBV30
TGTGCCTATCATCAGGGGAGCGAGCAGTACTTC
CAYHQGSEQYF
>TRBJ2-7|-|-|TRBV19
TGTGCCAGCGCGGAGCCTGCGAGCTCCTACGAGCAGTACTTC
CASAEPASSYEQYF
>TRBJ2-1|-|-|TRBV19
TGTGCCAGTAGTCCAATGGAGGTGAGCTCCTACAATGAGCAGTTCTTC
CASSPMEVSSYNEQFF
>TRBJ2-1|-|-|TRBV30
TGTGCCTGGATTCGGGAGGGGGCCAATGAGCAGTTCTTC
CAWIREGANEQFF
>TRBJ2-3|-|-|TRBV5-1
TGCGCCAGCAGCCCCGTCCCGGGAGTATGCACAGATACGCAGTATTTT
CASSPVPGVCTDTQYF
>TRBJ2-7|TRBD2|many|TRBV7-2
TGTGCCAGCAGCTTAGCTCGGCTAGCGGGAGTTAATTCCGAGCAGTACTTC
CASSLARLAGVNSEQYF
>TRBJ1-1|TRBD1|many|TRBV20-1
TGCAGTGCCCCGAAGGGGGACAGGGAAGGCCCTGAAGCTTTCTTT
CSAPKGDREGPEAFF
>TRBJ1-1|-|many|TRBV12-3/TRBV12-4
TGTGCCAGCAGGGGGGTGAACACTGAAGCTTTCTTT
CASRGVNTEAFF
>TRBJ2-3|-|-|TRBV6-1
TGTGCCAGCAGCTGGTCCCGAGGGCCAGATACGCAGTATTTT
CASSWSRGPDTQYF
>TRBJ2-3|TRBD1|many|TRBV18
TGTGCCAGCTCACTTGGACAGGGGGACACAGATACGCAGTATTTT
CASSLGQGDTDTQYF
>TRBJ2-3|-|-|TRBV7-9
TGTGCCAGCAGCCGCCCCATGGGAGATACGCAGTATTTT
CASSRPMGDTQYF
>TRBJ1-1|-|-|TRBV14
TGTGCCAGCAGCAAAGGGTCCACAGGACCTCTGAACACTGAAGCTTTCTTT
CASSKGSTGPLNTEAFF
>TRBJ2-1|-|many|TRBV6-1
TGTGCCAGCATGAAGGAGCGCATGGGGCCTTACAATGAGCAGTTCTTC
CASMKERMGPYNEQFF
>TRBJ2-7|-|few|TRBV7-9
TGTGCCAGCAGCTTATCCGGGACAAGGGGCGAGCAGTACTTC
CASSLSGTRGEQYF
>TRBJ1-3|-|few|TRBV5-1
TGCGCCAGCAGCCGGGGGCAGAGCTCTGGAAACACCATATATTTT
CASSRGQSSGNTIYF
>TRBJ1-5|TRBD1|many|TRBV30
TGTGCCTGGAGTCTAGGACAGGGGGCTGATCAGCCCCAGCATTTT
CAWSLGQGADQPQHF
>TRBJ2-2|TRBD1|many|TRBV20-1
TGCAGTGCTGCGACGACAGGGAAACACGGGGAGCTGTTTTTT
CSAATTGKHGELFF
>TRBJ1-1|-|few|TRBV28
TGTGCCAGCAGTTCCCCGGCCTTGGAGACTGAAGCTTTCTTT
CASSSPALETEAFF
>TRBJ2-7|-|few|TRBV25-1
TGTGCCAGCACCGATCCGGGACCCACCTACGAGCAGTACTTC
CASTDPGPTYEQYF
>TRBJ2-7|TRBD2|few|TRBV6-1
TGTGCCCGACGACTAGCGGGCGGCTACGAGCAGTACTTC
CARRLAGGYEQYF
>TRBJ2-1|TRBD2|many|TRBV20-1
TGCAGTGCTAGAGATGGGACTAAATCCTCCTACAATGAGCAGTTCTTC
CSARDGTKSSYNEQFF
>TRBJ2-7|-|many|TRBV6-6
TGTGCCAGCAGTTACTCGAGGAAGCGGGCCAGCTCCTACGAGCAGTACTTC
CASSYSRKRASSYEQYF
>TRBJ1-2|-|-|TRBV20-1
TGCAGTGCTAGAGGAGGCACCCGACAAAATTACTATGGCTACACCTTC
CSARGGTRQNYYGYTF
>TRBJ1-2|-|many|TRBV12-3/TRBV12-4
TGTGCCAGCAGTTTATTCTCCGGCTACACCTTC
CASSLFSGYTF
>TRBJ2-2|-|many|TRBV11-2
TGTGCCAGCAGCTTAGGGGGGACAACTCACACCGGGGAGCTGTTTTTT
CASSLGGTTHTGELFF
>TRBJ1-2|TRBD1|many|TRBV29-1
TGCAGCGTCTTAACCGGGACAGAAAACTATGGCTACACCTTC
CSVLTGTENYGYTF
>TRBJ2-7|-|many|TRBV20-1
TGCAGTGCTAGAGAGGGGTTTACCTACGAGCAGTACTTC
CSAREGFTYEQYF
>TRBJ2-1|TRBD2|-|TRBV20-1
TGCAGTGCTAGTGCCCTAGCGGGATGGAATGAGCAGTTCTTC
CSASALAGWNEQFF
>TRBJ1-3|-|few|TRBV18
TGTGCCAGCTCACCAACGGACGCGGGGGCGCCTGGAAACACCATATATTTT
CASSPTDAGAPGNTIYF
>TRBJ2-7|-|-|TRBV9
TGTGCCAGCAGCGTAGGACAGCTAGCCTACGAGCAGTACTTC
CASSVGQLAYEQYF
>TRBJ1-1|TRBD1|many|TRBV12-3/TRBV12-4
TGTGCCAGCAGTCGAGGGACAGGCTCGGCTTTCTTT
CASSRGTGSAFF
>TRBJ2-1|TRBD2|many|TRBV12-5
TGTGCTAGTGGCACTAGCGGGAGCCCCTACAATGAGCAGTTCTTC
CASGTSGSPYNEQFF
>TRBJ2-7|TRBD2|many|TRBV20-1
TGCAGTGCTACTGAAGCGGGAGAAGGTGGTTTTGAGCAGTACTTC
CSATEAGEGGFEQYF
>TRBJ2-1|TRBD2|many|TRBV28
TGTGCCAGCAGTTTTCTAGCGGACTACCACTCCTACAATGAGCAGTTCTTC
CASSFLADYHSYNEQFF
>TRBJ1-1|-|few|TRBV28
TGTGCCAGCAGTTTGGTCCGGGACAACACTGAAGCTTTCTTT
CASSLVRDNTEAFF
>TRBJ1-1|-|many|TRBV5-1
TGCGCCAGCAGCTTTGGGCTGACAAGGAACACTGAAGCTTTCTTT
CASSFGLTRNTEAFF
>TRBJ2-5|-|-|TRBV5-1
TGCGCCAGCAGCTTGGCCAGCTATCAAGAGACCCAGTACTTC
CASSLASYQETQYF
>TRBJ2-1|TRBD2|few|TRBV20-1
TGCAGTGCTAATAAAGCGGGAATGAGCAATGAGCAGTTCTTC
CSANKAGMSNEQFF
>TRBJ2-1|TRBD2|-|TRBV20-1
TGCAGTGTTAGGACTAGCGGGACGTACAATGAGCAGTTCTTC
CSVRTSGTYNEQFF
>TRBJ1-2|-|-|TRBV5-4
TGTGCCAGCAGCCCTACAGCGGGGTACTATGGCTACACCTTC
CASSPTAGYYGYTF
>TRBJ2-7|-|many|TRBV28
TGTGCCAGCGGCTCCCAGTCAGGCTCCTACGAGCAGTACTTC
CASGSQSGSYEQYF
>TRBJ2-1|-|many|TRBV12-3/TRBV12-4
TGTGCCAGCAACCAGGGGTACAATGAGCAGTTCTTC
CASNQGYNEQFF
>TRBJ1-6|-|-|TRBV20-1
TGCAGTGCTAGATCTGACAGGTGGAATTCACCCCTCCACTTT
CSARSDRWNSPLHF
>TRBJ1-2|-|-|TRBV4-1
TGCGCCAGCAGCCTCGAGACCGACGGAGGCTATGGCTACACCTTC
CASSLETDGGYGYTF
>TRBJ2-7|TRBD2|-|TRBV4-3
TGCGCCAGCAGCCAAGAATCAGCGGGAGGGGGCGCCGAGCAGTACTTC
CASSQESAGGGAEQYF
>TRBJ1-4|TRBD1|-|TRBV30
TGTGCCTGGAGCTACCTAGGGGACAGGAGGTGGGGTAATGAAAAACTGTTTTTT
CAWSYLGDRRWGNEKLFF
>TRBJ2-1|TRBD2|few|TRBV10-2
TGCGCCAGCAGTGTAAGCCCCGAAGCGGGAGGGCGATCACTTGAGCAGTTCTTC
CASSVSPEAGGRSLEQFF
>TRBJ1-2|-|many|TRBV3-1
TGTGCCAGCAGCCAAGGTCAGGGGCGCAGGGATGGCTACACCTTC
CASSQGQGRRDGYTF
>TRBJ2-5|TRBD1|many|TRBV27
TGTGCCAGCAGTTTCGGCAGGGGGCAGGAGACCCAGTACTTC
CASSFGRGQETQYF
>TRBJ2-1|TRBD1|many|TRBV2
TGTGCCAGCGACCCGGGACAGTACAATGAGCAGTTCTTC
CASDPGQYNEQFF
>TRBJ2-3|-|many|TRBV3-1
TGTGCCAGCAGCCACCGGGAGTGGGTTTTTGATACGCAGTATTTT
CASSHREWVFDTQYF
>TRBJ2-5|-|-|TRBV7-9
TGTGCCAGCAGCTTAGTTTCGGGGGGCGAGGAGACCCAGTACTTC
CASSLVSGGEETQYF
>TRBJ2-1|TRBD2|many|TRBV28
TGTGCCAGCAGTTTATATGTCAGCGGGAGCCCCTACAATGAGCAGTTCTTC
CASSLYVSGSPYNEQFF